The rows below give T cell receptor beta chains drawn from one sample of a study of blood T cell repertoires in COVID-19. Method: immunoSEQ multiplex PCR; TCRdb's copy keeps in-frame clones and lacks some. The sample holds fewer than 100,000 clones, roughly 85% seen once. The specimen sequenced was peripheral blood. The receptors stem from a human donor in a cohort sampled during active COVID-19. Each CDR3 is given with its conserved first and last residue. A D gene is named only where the DNA matches it firmly. Clone size is shown for a subset of rows, as once, few, many or a class of expanded clone.

V gene	J gene	D gene	clone size	CDR3 DNA	CDR3 protein
TRBV24-1	TRBJ1-1	-	-	TGTGCCACCGCTAGTGGACAGTCGGAAGCTTTCTTT	CATASGQSEAFF
TRBV7-2	TRBJ1-4	-	-	TGTGCCAGCAGCTTAGGGCTTACTAATGAAAAACTGTTTTTT	CASSLGLTNEKLFF
TRBV27	TRBJ2-7	TRBD2	-	TGTGCCAGCAGTTTAGGCGGGGGGGCAGTCGAGCAGTACTTC	CASSLGGGAVEQYF
TRBV5-4	TRBJ2-5	-	-	TGTGCCAGCAGCTTGGAGGGGGTGCAAGAGACCCAGTACTTC	CASSLEGVQETQYF
TRBV3-1/TRBV3-2	TRBJ2-1	TRBD2	-	TGTGCCAGCAGCCAATTTAGTAGGACTAGCGCTTACAATGAGCAGTTCTTC	CASSQFSRTSAYNEQFF
TRBV12-3/TRBV12-4	TRBJ2-1	TRBD1	-	TGTGCCAGCAGTCCCGGACAGGTTAATGAGCAGTTCTTC	CASSPGQVNEQFF
TRBV6-2/TRBV6-3	TRBJ1-3	-	few	TGTGCCAGCAGTTACGGCAGCTCTGGAAACACCATATATTTT	CASSYGSSGNTIYF
TRBV6-1	TRBJ1-2	-	-	TGTGCCAGCAGTGAAACGGGGGGCTACACCTTC	CASSETGGYTF
TRBV7-3	TRBJ2-3	-	-	TGTGCCAGCAGCTTAACGGAGGCCACAGATACGCAGTATTTT	CASSLTEATDTQYF
TRBV2	TRBJ2-7	-	-	TGTGCCAGCAGTTTGCACGGGATCTCCTACGAGCAGTACTTC	CASSLHGISYEQYF